This TCR beta chain was identified during a study of blood T cell repertoires in COVID-19. Study in general: There were acute and convalescent COVID-19 samples, and they came from the United States, Italy and Spain.

Individuals drawn from around 25 US areas were about 18 to 95 years old. Measured with immunoSEQ multiplex PCR; TCRdb has only the in-frame clones, and not every one. This table holds 200,000 or so clones, about 87% found once. The receptor was isolated from a woman in her 30s who had recovered from COVID-19. Sequenced sample: PBMCs or T cells enriched from blood (not recorded which).

CDR3 DNA: TGTGCCAGTGAGACAGGCCCGAACACTGAAGCTTTCTTT. Translation: CASETGPNTEAFF. The rearrangement uses TRBV11-1 and TRBJ1-1, with D perhaps matching TRBD1 (6 bases). Germline loops: CDR1 SGHAT, CDR2 FQDESV (reference sequence). The CDR3 is 13 amino acids. Trimming shortened V by 9 bases and J by 1 base, and 12 bases separated the two germline ends.